Listed below are T cell receptor beta chains from one sample, sequenced in a study of cytomegalovirus exposure and HLA in healthy donors. Sequencing was performed with immunoSEQ multiplex PCR; in TCRdb, only in-frame clones are kept and a portion is missing. The table includes approximately 110,000 clones, less than 70% detected once. Sequencing was performed on PBMCs. The receptors originated from a woman in her twenties or thirties in good health and CMV-seronegative. Both conserved end residues are part of each CDR3. D genes are given only for firm matches. The size field is filled for only some rows; it gives once, few, many or a size class.

d_call | j_call | v_call | clone_size | cdr3_nt | cdr3_aa
. | TRBJ2-2 | TRBV6-4 | few | TGTGCCAGCAGTGACTCTAGCACCGGGGAGCTGTTTTTT | CASSDSSTGELFF
. | TRBJ1-1 | TRBV18 | . | TGTGCCAGCTCCGGGATGAACACTGAAGCTTTCTTT | CASSGMNTEAFF
TRBD1 | TRBJ1-4 | TRBV7-6 | . | TGTGCCAGCAGCTTAGGGCCGGGACAGGGATCCCCGCGTTATGAAAAACTGTTTTTT | CASSLGPGQGSPRYEKLFF
. | TRBJ1-2 | TRBV18 | . | TGTGCTGGAAGGGGAATGGAAAATGGCTACACCTTC | CAGRGMENGYTF
TRBD1 | TRBJ1-2 | TRBV28 | . | TGTGCCAGCAGTCCAGGGACAGATGGCTACACCTTC | CASSPGTDGYTF
TRBD2 | TRBJ2-3 | TRBV7-8 | . | TGTGCCAGCAGCCGAGCGGGAGTCACAGATACGCAGTATTTT | CASSRAGVTDTQYF
. | TRBJ1-4 | TRBV27 | . | TGTGCCAGCAGAACCGGGACAAATGAAAAACTGTTTTTT | CASRTGTNEKLFF
. | TRBJ1-5 | TRBV18 | . | TGTGCCAGCTCACCGGCCTTGGGCCAGCCCCAGCATTTT | CASSPALGQPQHF
TRBD2 | TRBJ2-3 | TRBV5-4 | . | TGTGCCAGCAGCTTGGGCGGGATTGGCGGGAGGGCCGCCGATACGCAGTATTTT | CASSLGGIGGRAADTQYF
. | TRBJ2-2 | TRBV7-2 | . | TGTGCCAGCAGCTTACTCTCAGGACTAACCGGGGAGCTGTTTTTT | CASSLLSGLTGELFF
. | TRBJ1-1 | TRBV11-1 | . | TGTGCCAGCAGCTTATTCCCGGTTCCTGAAGCTTTCTTT | CASSLFPVPEAFF
TRBD2 | TRBJ2-1 | TRBV5-1 | . | TGCGCCAGCAGCCGGACTAGCGGGAGAATAGTAGTATATGAGCAGTTCTTC | CASSRTSGRIVVYEQFF
. | TRBJ1-4 | TRBV28 | few | TGTGCCAGCAGTTTTCGGGAAAAACTGTTTTTT | CASSFREKLFF
. | TRBJ1-5 | TRBV9 | few | TGTGCCAGCAGCGTTGCCGGACAGTTCAATCAGCCCCAGCATTTT | CASSVAGQFNQPQHF
. | TRBJ2-2 | TRBV6-5 | . | TGTGCCAGCAGTTATGGACTCCTGAACACCGGGGAGCTGTTTTTT | CASSYGLLNTGELFF
. | TRBJ2-3 | TRBV13 | . | TGTGCCAGCAGCGGCCTCCCTAGGCCAGATACGCAGTATTTT | CASSGLPRPDTQYF
TRBD1 | TRBJ1-3 | TRBV19 | few | TGTGCCACGACCGAAACGACAGGGTACAGAAACACCATATATTTT | CATTETTGYRNTIYF
. | TRBJ1-5 | TRBV6-1 | . | TGTGCCAGCAGTGAAGTGGAGGATCAGCCCCAGCATTTT | CASSEVEDQPQHF
. | TRBJ2-4 | TRBV7-2 | . | TGTGCCAGCAGCTGGCCGCACGACCTACAGGGATTCAAAAACATTCAGTACTTC | CASSWPHDLQGFKNIQYF
. | TRBJ2-1 | TRBV21-1 | . | TGTGCCAGCAGCAATCATTGGGACAGGGGATCCTACAATGAGCAGTTCTTC | CASSNHWDRGSYNEQFF
. | TRBJ2-7 | TRBV9 | . | TGTGCCAGCAGCGAAGATCAACAGGGCCACGAGCAGTACTTC | CASSEDQQGHEQYF
. | TRBJ2-2 | TRBV5-1 | . | TGCGCCAGCAGCTTGCCTGGCAGAAACACCGGGGAGCTGTTTTTT | CASSLPGRNTGELFF